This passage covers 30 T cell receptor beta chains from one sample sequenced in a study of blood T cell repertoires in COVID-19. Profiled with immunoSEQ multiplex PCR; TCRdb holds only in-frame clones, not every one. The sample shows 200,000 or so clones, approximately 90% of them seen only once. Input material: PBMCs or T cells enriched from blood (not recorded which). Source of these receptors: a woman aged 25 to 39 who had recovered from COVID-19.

The CDR3, as DNA: TGCGCCAGCAGCCCATCCTGGGTCGGGAACAATGAGCAGTTCTTC. Amino acids: CASSPSWVGNNEQFF. The chain joins TRBV4-3 to TRBJ2-1; a weak D match, TRBD2 (5 bases). Germline assignment: CDR1 LGHNA and CDR2 YSLEER. The CDR3 is made up of 15 amino acids. Trimming took off 4 bases at V and 5 bases at J, with 15 bases between the two ends.

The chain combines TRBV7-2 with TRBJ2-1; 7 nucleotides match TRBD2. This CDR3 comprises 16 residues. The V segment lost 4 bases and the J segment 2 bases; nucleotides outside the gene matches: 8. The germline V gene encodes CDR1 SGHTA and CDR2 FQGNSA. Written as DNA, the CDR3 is TGTGCCAGCAGCTCTGGGGCGGGGGATGCCTACAATGAGCAGTTCTTC. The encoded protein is CASSSGAGDAYNEQFF.

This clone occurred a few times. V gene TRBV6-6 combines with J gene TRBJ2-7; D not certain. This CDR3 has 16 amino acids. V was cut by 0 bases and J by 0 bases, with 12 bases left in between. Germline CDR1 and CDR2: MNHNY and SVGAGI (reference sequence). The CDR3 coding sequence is TGTGCCAGCAGTTACTCGCGGCCAGCTTCCTCCTACGAGCAGTACTTC. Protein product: CASSYSRPASSYEQYF.

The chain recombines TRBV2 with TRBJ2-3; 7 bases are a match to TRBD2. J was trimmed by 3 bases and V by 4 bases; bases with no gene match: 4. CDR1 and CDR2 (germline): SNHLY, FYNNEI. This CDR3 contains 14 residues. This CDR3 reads CASSAWEGTDTQYF. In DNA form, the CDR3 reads TGTGCCAGCAGTGCCTGGGAGGGGACAGATACGCAGTATTTT.

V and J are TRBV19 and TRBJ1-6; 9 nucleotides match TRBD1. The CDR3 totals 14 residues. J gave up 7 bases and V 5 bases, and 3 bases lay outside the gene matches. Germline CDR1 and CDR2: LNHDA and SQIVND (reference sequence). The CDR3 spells CASSQTGGNSPLHF. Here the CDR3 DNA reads TGTGCCAGTAGTCAGACAGGGGGGAATTCACCCCTCCACTTT.

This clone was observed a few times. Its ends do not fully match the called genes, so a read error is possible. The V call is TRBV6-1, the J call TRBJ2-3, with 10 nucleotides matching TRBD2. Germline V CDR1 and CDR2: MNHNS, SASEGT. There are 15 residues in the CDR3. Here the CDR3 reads CASSKAGGRGDTQYF. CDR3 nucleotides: TGTGCCAGCAGTAAAGCGGGAGGGCGGGGAGATACGCAGTATTTT.

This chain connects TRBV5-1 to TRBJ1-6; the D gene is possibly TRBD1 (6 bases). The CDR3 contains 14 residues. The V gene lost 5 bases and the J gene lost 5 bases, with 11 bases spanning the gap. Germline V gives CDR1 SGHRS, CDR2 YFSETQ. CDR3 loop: CASSLGGDNSPLHF. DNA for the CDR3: TGCGCCAGCAGTTTAGGGGGTGATAATTCACCCCTCCACTTT.

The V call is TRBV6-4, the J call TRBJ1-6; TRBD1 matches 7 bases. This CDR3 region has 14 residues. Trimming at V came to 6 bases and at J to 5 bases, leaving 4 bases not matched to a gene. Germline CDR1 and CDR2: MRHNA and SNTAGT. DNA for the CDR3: TGTGCCAGCAGCGCCGGGACAGATAATTCACCCCTCCACTTT. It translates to CASSAGTDNSPLHF.

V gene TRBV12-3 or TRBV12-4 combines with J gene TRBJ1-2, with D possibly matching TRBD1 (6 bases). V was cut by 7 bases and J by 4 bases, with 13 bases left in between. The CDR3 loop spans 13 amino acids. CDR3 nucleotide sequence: TGTGCCAGCAATTTCAGGGGCTCCTATGGCTACACCTTC. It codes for CASNFRGSYGYTF.

CDR3 in amino acids: CASSLVGGDQPQHF. CDR3 DNA sequence: TGCGCCAGCAGCTTGGTAGGGGGAGATCAGCCCCAGCATTTT. V usage is TRBV5-1 and J usage is TRBJ1-5, with D possibly being TRBD1 (6 bases). CDR3 length equals 14 residues. In germline, CDR1 is SGHRS, CDR2 YFSETQ. The V gene lost 0 bases and the J gene lost 5 bases, with 9 bases spanning the gap.

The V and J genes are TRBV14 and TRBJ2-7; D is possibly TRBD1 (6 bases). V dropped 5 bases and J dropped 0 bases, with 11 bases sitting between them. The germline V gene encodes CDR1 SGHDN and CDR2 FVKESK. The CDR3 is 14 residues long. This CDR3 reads CASSNYRDSYEQYF. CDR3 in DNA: TGTGCCAGCAGCAACTACAGGGACTCCTACGAGCAGTACTTC.

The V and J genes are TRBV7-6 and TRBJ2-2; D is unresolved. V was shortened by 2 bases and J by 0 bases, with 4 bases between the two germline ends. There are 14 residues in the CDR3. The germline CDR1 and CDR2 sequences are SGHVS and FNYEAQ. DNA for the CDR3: TGTGCCAGCAGCTTACTTTCGAACACCGGGGAGCTGTTTTTT. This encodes CASSLLSNTGELFF.

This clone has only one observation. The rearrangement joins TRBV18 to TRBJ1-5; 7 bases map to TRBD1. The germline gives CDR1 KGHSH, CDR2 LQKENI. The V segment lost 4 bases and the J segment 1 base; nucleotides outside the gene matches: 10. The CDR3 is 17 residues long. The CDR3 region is CASSLDRAPQSNQPQHF. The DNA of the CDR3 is TGTGCCAGCTCACTAGACAGGGCCCCGCAAAGCAATCAGCCCCAGCATTTT. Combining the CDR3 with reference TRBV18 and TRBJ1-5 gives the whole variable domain NAGVMQNPRHLVRRRGQEARLRCSPMKGHSHVYWYRQLPEEGLKFMVYLQKENIIDESGMPKERFSAEFPKEGPSILRIQQVVRGDSAAYFCASSLDRAPQSNQPQHFGDGTRLSIL.

CDR3 residues: CASRPGGANTQYF. DNA of the CDR3: TGCGCCAGCAGGCCCGGGGGGGCGAATACGCAGTATTTT. The gene calls are TRBV5-1 and TRBJ2-3, with TRBD2 identical over 8 bases. Looked up from germline, CDR1 is SGHRS and CDR2 is YFSETQ. The CDR3 length is 13 residues. With 5 bases clipped from V and 7 bases from J, the junction kept 6 bases outside the gene matches.

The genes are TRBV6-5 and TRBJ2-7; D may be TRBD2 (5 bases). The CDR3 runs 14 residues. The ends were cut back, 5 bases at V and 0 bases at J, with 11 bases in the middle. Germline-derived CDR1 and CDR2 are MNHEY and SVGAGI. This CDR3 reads CASSRTSTSYEQYF. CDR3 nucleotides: TGTGCCAGCAGTCGGACTTCCACCTCCTACGAGCAGTACTTC.

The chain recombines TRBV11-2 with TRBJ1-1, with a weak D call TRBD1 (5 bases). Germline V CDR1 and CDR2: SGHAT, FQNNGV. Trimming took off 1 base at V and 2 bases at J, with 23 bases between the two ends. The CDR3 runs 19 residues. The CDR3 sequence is CASSLVGGVEVSFNTEAFF. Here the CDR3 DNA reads TGTGCCAGCAGCTTAGTAGGAGGGGTCGAGGTCTCGTTTAACACTGAAGCTTTCTTT.

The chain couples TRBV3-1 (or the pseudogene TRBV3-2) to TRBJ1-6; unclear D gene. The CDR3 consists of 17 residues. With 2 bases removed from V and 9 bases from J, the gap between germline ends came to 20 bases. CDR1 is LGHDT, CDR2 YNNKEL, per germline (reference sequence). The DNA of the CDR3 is TGTGCCAGCAGCCAACGTAGCCACTTTTTTTCGTCTTCACCCCTCCACTTT. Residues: CASSQRSHFFSSSPLHF.

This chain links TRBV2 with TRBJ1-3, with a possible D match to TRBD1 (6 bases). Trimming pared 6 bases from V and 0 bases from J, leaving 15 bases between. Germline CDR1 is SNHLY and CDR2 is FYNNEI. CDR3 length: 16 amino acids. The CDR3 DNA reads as TGTGCCAGCAGCCTGGACAGCCCCAACTCTGGAAACACCATATATTTT. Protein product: CASSLDSPNSGNTIYF.

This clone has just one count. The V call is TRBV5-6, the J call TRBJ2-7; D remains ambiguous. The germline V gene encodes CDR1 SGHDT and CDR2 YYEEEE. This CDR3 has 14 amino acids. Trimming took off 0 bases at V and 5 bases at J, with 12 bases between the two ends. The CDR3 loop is CASSLGLRVDEQYF. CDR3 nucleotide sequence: TGTGCCAGCAGCTTGGGACTCCGAGTGGACGAGCAGTACTTC.

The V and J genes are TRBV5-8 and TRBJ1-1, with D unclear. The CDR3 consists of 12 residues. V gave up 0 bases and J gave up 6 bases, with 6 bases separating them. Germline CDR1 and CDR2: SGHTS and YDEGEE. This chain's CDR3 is CASSLGRAEAFF. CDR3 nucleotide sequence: TGTGCCAGCAGCTTGGGAAGAGCTGAAGCTTTCTTT. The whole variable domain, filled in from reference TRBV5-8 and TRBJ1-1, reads EAGVTQSPTHLIKTRGQQATLRCSPISGHTSVYWYQQALGLGLQFLLWYDEGEERNRGNFPPRFSGRQFPNYSSELNVNALELEDSALYLCASSLGRAEAFFGQGTRLTVV.

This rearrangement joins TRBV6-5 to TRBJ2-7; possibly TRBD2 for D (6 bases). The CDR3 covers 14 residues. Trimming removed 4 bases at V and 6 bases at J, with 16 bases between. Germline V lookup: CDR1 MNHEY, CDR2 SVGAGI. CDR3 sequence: CASSSWSKEGEQYF. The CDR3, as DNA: TGTGCCAGCAGTTCTTGGTCCAAGGAGGGCGAGCAGTACTTC.

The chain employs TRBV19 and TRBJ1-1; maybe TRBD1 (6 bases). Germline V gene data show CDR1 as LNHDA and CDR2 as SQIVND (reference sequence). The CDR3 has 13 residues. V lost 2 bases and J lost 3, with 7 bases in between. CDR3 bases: TGTGCCAGTAGTATAAAGGGGGACACTGAAGCTTTCTTT. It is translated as CASSIKGDTEAFF.

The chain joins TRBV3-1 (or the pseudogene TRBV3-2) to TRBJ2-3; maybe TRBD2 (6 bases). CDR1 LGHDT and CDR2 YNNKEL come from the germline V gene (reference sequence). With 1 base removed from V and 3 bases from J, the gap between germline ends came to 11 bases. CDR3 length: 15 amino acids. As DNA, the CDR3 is TGTGCCAGCAGCCAAGTGGGCGGGGAGACAGATACGCAGTATTTT. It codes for CASSQVGGETDTQYF.

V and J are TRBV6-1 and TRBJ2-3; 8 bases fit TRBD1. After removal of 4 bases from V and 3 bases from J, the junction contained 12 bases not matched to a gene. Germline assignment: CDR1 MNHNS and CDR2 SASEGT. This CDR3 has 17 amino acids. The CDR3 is CASSGTGSFLQTDTQYF. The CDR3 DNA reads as TGTGCCAGCAGTGGGACAGGGAGCTTCCTCCAGACAGATACGCAGTATTTT.

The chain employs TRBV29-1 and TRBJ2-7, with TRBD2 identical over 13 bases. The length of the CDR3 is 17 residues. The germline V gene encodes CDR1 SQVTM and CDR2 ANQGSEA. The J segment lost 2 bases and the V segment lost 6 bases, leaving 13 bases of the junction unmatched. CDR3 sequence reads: CSVRPGTSGVPPYEQYF. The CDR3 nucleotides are TGCAGCGTCCGTCCCGGGACTAGCGGGGTTCCTCCCTACGAGCAGTACTTC.

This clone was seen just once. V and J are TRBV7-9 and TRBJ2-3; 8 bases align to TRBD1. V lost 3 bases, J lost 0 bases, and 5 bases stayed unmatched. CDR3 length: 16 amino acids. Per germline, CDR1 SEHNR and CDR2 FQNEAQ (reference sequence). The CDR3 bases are TGTGCCAGCAGCTTCCGGACAGGGAGAAGCACAGATACGCAGTATTTT. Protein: CASSFRTGRSTDTQYF.

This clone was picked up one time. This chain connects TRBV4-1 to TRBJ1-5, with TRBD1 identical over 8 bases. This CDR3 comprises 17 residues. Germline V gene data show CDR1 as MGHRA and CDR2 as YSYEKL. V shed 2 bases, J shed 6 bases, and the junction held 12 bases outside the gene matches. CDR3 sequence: CASSQYYEGTGFQPQHF. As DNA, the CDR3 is TGCGCCAGCAGCCAATACTACGAGGGGACAGGCTTTCAGCCCCAGCATTTT.

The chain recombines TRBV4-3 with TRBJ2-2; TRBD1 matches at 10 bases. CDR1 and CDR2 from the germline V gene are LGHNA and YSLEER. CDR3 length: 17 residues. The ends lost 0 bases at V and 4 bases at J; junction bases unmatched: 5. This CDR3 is CASSQDKGTGVTGELFF. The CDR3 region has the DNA TGCGCCAGCAGCCAAGACAAAGGGACAGGGGTCACCGGGGAGCTGTTTTTT.

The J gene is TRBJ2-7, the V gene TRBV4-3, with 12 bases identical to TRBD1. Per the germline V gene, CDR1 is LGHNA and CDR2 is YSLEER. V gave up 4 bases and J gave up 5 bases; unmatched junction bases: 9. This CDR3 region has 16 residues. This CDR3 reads CASSRSRDRGLNEQYF. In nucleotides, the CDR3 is TGCGCCAGCAGCCGCTCCCGGGACAGGGGGCTAAACGAGCAGTACTTC.

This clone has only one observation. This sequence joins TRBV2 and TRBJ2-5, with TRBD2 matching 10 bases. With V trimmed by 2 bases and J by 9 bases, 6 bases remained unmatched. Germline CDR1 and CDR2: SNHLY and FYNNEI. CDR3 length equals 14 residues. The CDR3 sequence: CASSEPSGGGAQYF. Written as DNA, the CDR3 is TGTGCCAGCAGTGAACCTAGCGGGGGTGGGGCCCAGTACTTC.